These 23 T cell receptor beta chains came from one sample sequenced in a study of T cell repertoires in cytomegalovirus infection. These receptors' targets are unknown. TCRdb passed the reads through MiXCR, listing each CDR3 protein once. The table has about 70,000 distinct CDR3 sequences, approximately 20% seen once. Sequencing was performed on CD8+ T cells from cultured PBMCs, taken from culture after CMV antigen stimulation. The receptors were gathered from a human donor in good health (CMV status not recorded). Some clones in this sample may be carry-over from other donors' samples.

The rearrangement joins TRBV4-1 to TRBJ1-5; D unresolved. The V gene's germline CDR1 is MGHRA and CDR2 YSYEKL. CDR3 length: 14 amino acids. Trimming stripped 9 bases from V and 1 base from J, with 13 bases between. The CDR3 sequence: CASSGVGSNQPQHF. Written as DNA, the CDR3 is TGCGCCAGTTCCGGGGTGGGGAGCAATCAGCCCCAGCATTTT.

This clonotype appeared many times. V usage is TRBV11-2 and J usage is TRBJ2-7; possible D gene TRBD1, 6 bases. V dropped 3 bases and J dropped 2 bases, with 14 bases sitting between them. Germline V lookup: CDR1 SGHAT, CDR2 FQNNGV. The CDR3 extends over 15 amino acids. This CDR3 reads CASSLARDITYEQYF. The CDR3, as DNA: TGTGCCAGCAGCTTGGCCAGGGACATCACCTACGAGCAGTACTTC.

In its sample, this clonotype was seen many times. This chain links TRBV12-3 or TRBV12-4 with TRBJ1-2; D is uncertain. The CDR3 has 15 residues. Trimming stripped 7 bases from V and 0 bases from J, with 15 bases between. DNA for the CDR3: TGTGCCAGCACCTCCCTGGACGGAGCTAACTATGGCTACACCTTC. This encodes CASTSLDGANYGYTF.

V is TRBV28 and J is TRBJ2-7, with a weak D call TRBD1 (6 bases). The CDR3 loop spans 16 amino acids. V lost 4 bases and J lost 2, with 18 bases in between. In germline, CDR1 is MDHEN, CDR2 SYDVKM. The CDR3 DNA reads as TGTGCCAGCAGTTCCATAACCCGGACAGTAACCTACGAGCAGTACTTC. Translating gives CASSSITRTVTYEQYF.

This clonotype was counted only a few times. The chain uses TRBV6-1 and TRBJ2-2, with 10 bases identical to TRBD2. The germline V gene encodes CDR1 MNHNS and CDR2 SASEGT. The CDR3 is 19 amino acids. Trimming took 0 bases from V and 3 from J; bases not matched to a gene: 10. DNA of the CDR3: TGTGCCAGCAGTGAAGCGGGACTAGCGATTGGTCGGGACACCGGGGAGCTGTTTTTT. Translation gives CASSEAGLAIGRDTGELFF.

The V call is TRBV2, the J call TRBJ1-2; possibly TRBD1 for D (5 bases). Germline V gene data show CDR1 as SNHLY and CDR2 as FYNNEI. The CDR3 runs 14 residues. V lost 6 bases, J lost 2 bases, and 13 bases lay in between. CDR3 in DNA: TGTGCCAGCAGCGTGGGACGGATAAACTATGGCTACACCTTC. Protein sequence: CASSVGRINYGYTF.

In this sample, this clonotype turned up a few times. J is TRBJ1-5 and V is TRBV12-3 or TRBV12-4; 8 bases fit TRBD1. The CDR3 runs 14 residues. The V gene end was trimmed by 4 bases and the J gene end by 7 bases; junction bases not matched to a gene: 6. CDR3 region: CASSSTGDRQPQHF. The CDR3, as DNA: TGTGCCAGCAGTTCGACAGGGGATCGGCAGCCCCAGCATTTT.

This chain uses TRBV6-5 with TRBJ1-1; TRBD1 is a possible D gene (5 bases). CDR3 length equals 16 residues. The germline CDR1 and CDR2 sequences are MNHEY and SVGAGI. V was clipped by 2 bases and J by 1 base, with 14 bases between them. The CDR3 region is CASSYPQDNANTEAFF. The CDR3 bases are TGTGCCAGCAGTTACCCTCAGGACAACGCGAACACTGAAGCTTTCTTT.

This clonotype has just a few counts. The CDR3 protein is CSATGTDTYEQYF. In DNA, the CDR3 is TGCAGCGCTACCGGGACGGACACCTACGAGCAGTACTTC. The chain is built from TRBV29-1 and TRBJ2-7, with D possibly being TRBD1 or TRBD2 (5 bases each). The germline V gene encodes CDR1 SQVTM and CDR2 ANQGSEA. With 7 bases removed from V and 2 bases from J, the gap between germline ends came to 15 bases. The CDR3 covers 13 residues.

In this sample, this clonotype turned up a few times. V usage is TRBV7-4 and J usage is TRBJ2-7, with 7 bases that match TRBD1. Trimming took 6 bases from V and 12 from J; bases not matched to a gene: 14. Germline V gene lookup returns CDR1 SGHVT and CDR2 SQSDAQ. The CDR3 is 13 residues long. CDR3 loop: CASRFGDRDRSYF. CDR3 DNA sequence: TGTGCCAGCAGATTTGGCGACCGGGACAGATCGTACTTC.

This clonotype was observed a few times. J is TRBJ2-3 and V is TRBV4-3; D gene ambiguous. There are 13 residues in the CDR3. Between the trimmed V and J ends, which lost 0 bases and 7 bases, there was a span of 8 bases. Germline CDR1 is LGHNA and CDR2 is YSLEER. The CDR3 reads CASSQDSTNTQYF. The CDR3 DNA reads as TGCGCCAGCAGCCAAGACAGCACGAATACGCAGTATTTT.

This clonotype was found a few times. The chain couples TRBV7-9 to TRBJ2-7; D uncertain. The CDR3 contains 13 residues. Germline V lookup: CDR1 SEHNR, CDR2 FQNEAQ (reference sequence). The V end was cut by 4 bases, the J end by 7 bases, with 14 bases between. The CDR3 DNA follows: TGTGCCAGCAGCTCCCCTCCCCGATGGGAGCAGTACTTC. It encodes CASSSPPRWEQYF.

This clonotype came up many times. The chain combines TRBV7-6 with TRBJ1-3, with a tentative D call TRBD1 (6 bases). The CDR3 has 15 amino acids. V gave up 3 bases and J gave up 0 bases, with 9 bases separating them. Germline CDR1 is SGHVS and CDR2 is FNYEAQ. CDR3 coding DNA: TGTGCCAGCAGCTTGGACAGCAACTCTGGAAACACCATATATTTT. As protein: CASSLDSNSGNTIYF.

J is TRBJ1-1 and V is TRBV27; unclear D gene. In germline, CDR1 is MNHEY, CDR2 SMNVEV (reference sequence). The CDR3 consists of 14 residues. The ends were cut back, 8 bases at V and 4 bases at J, with 17 bases in the middle. This CDR3 is CASRRQEPSTEAFF. Written as DNA, the CDR3 is TGTGCCAGCCGTAGGCAGGAACCCAGCACTGAAGCTTTCTTT.

V is TRBV7-9 and J is TRBJ1-1, with a possible D match to TRBD1 (6 bases). Trimming cost V 5 bases and J 4 bases, with 23 bases left between them. This CDR3 has 17 amino acids. The germline CDR1 and CDR2 sequences are SEHNR and FQNEAQ (reference sequence). The CDR3, as DNA: TGTGCCAGCAGCCTCGACGGGACACGTCCCTTGGGCACTGAAGCTTTCTTT. Translating it yields CASSLDGTRPLGTEAFF.

This clonotype was observed a handful of times. The chain recombines TRBV15 with TRBJ1-5; D is unclear. V was shortened by 5 bases and J by 6 bases, with 8 bases between the two germline ends. CDR1 is LNHNV and CDR2 is YYDKDF in the germline V gene (reference sequence). The CDR3 loop spans 12 amino acids. This CDR3 reads CATSRRSQPQHF. CDR3 coding DNA: TGTGCCACCAGCCGCAGGTCTCAGCCCCAGCATTTT. The variable domain in full, completed from reference TRBV15 and TRBJ1-5, reads DAMVIQNPRYQVTQFGKPVTLSCSQTLNHNVMYWYQQKSSQAPKLLFHYYDKDFNNEADTPDNFQSRRPNTSFCFLDIRSPGLGDTAMYLCATSRRSQPQHFGDGTRLSIL.

This clonotype has at least ten counts. The chain joins TRBV7-8 to TRBJ1-1; D unresolved. The CDR3 runs 13 residues. Deletions cut 5 bases from V and 0 bases from J, with 7 bases between. Germline V gene data show CDR1 as SGHVS and CDR2 as FQNEAQ. CDR3 in amino acids: CASSVTLNTEAFF. CDR3 DNA sequence: TGTGCCAGCAGCGTAACACTGAACACTGAAGCTTTCTTT. Based on the CDR3 plus reference TRBV7-8 and TRBJ1-1, the full variable domain is GAGVSQSPRYKVAKRGQDVALRCDPISGHVSLFWYQQALGQGPEFLTYFQNEAQLDKSGLPSDRFFAERPEGSVSTLKIQRTQQEDSAVYLCASSVTLNTEAFFGQGTRLTVV.

V and J are TRBV4-1 and TRBJ1-1; D not resolved. Trimming cost V 4 bases and J 4 bases, with 13 bases left between them. The CDR3 spans 14 residues. Looked up from germline, CDR1 is MGHRA and CDR2 is YSYEKL. Here the CDR3 reads CASSLSLSGTEAFF. The CDR3 DNA reads as TGCGCCAGCAGCCTCAGCCTCTCTGGCACTGAAGCTTTCTTT.

The chain is built from TRBV7-3 and TRBJ2-1; 9 nucleotides match TRBD2. This CDR3 contains 18 residues. Germline V gene data show CDR1 as SGHTA and CDR2 as FQGTGA. V gave up 7 bases and J gave up 0 bases; unmatched junction bases: 13. The CDR3 DNA sequence: TGTGCCAGCACCCCGGGGGGGAGCGGGGGGCTCTCCTACAATGAGCAGTTCTTC. Protein product: CASTPGGSGGLSYNEQFF.

This clonotype has more than one count but fewer than ten. V and J are TRBV6-6 and TRBJ2-7; D ambiguous. This CDR3 region has 14 residues. The germline V gene has CDR1 MNHNY and CDR2 SVGAGI (reference sequence). Between the trimmed V and J ends, which lost 5 bases and 0 bases, there was a span of 11 bases. Written as DNA, the CDR3 is TGTGCCAGCAGTCAGTTGACAAGCTCCTACGAGCAGTACTTC. This codes for CASSQLTSSYEQYF.

This clonotype was recorded a few times. The V gene is TRBV6-4, the J gene TRBJ1-2; D gene ambiguous. The CDR3 length is 16 residues. The germline CDR1 and CDR2 sequences are MRHNA and SNTAGT. V was pared by 6 bases and J by 0 bases, with 17 bases between. CDR3 sequence: CASSPNPHGANYGYTF. The CDR3 coding sequence is TGTGCCAGCAGCCCGAACCCCCACGGGGCTAACTATGGCTACACCTTC.

As for this clonotype: Since the CDR3 does not end with the conserved phenylalanine or tryptophan, this likely comes from a read error. Because the CDR3's place on the DNA is in doubt, the DNA is left out and the CDR3 is given as listed by TCRdb. The chain couples TRBV20-1 to TRBJ1-1. The CDR3 has 9 residues if both end residues are counted. In germline, CDR1 is DFQATT, CDR2 SNEGSKA (reference sequence). The CDR3 loop reads CSASGGSFI.

The chain couples TRBV10-3 to TRBJ1-3; no reliable D call. V lost 6 bases and J lost 0, with 15 bases in between. Looked up from germline, CDR1 is ENHRY and CDR2 is SYGVKD. The CDR3 is 16 residues long. In DNA, the CDR3 is TGTGCCATCAGGATGTGGGTCCCCCGCTCTGGAAACACCATATATTTT. Translation gives CAIRMWVPRSGNTIYF.